These 31 T cell receptor beta chains were all obtained from the same sample, sequenced in a study of monozygotic twins with inflammatory bowel disease. TCRdb reprocessed the 5' RACE reads and stores each CDR3 protein as one record, lacking DNA. This sample's table reports roughly 320,000 distinct CDR3 sequences. The sequencing sample was made of blood. These receptors came from a human donor with ulcerative colitis or Crohn's disease, or a healthy co-twin of an affected twin (not recorded which).

The rearrangement joins TRBV29-1 to TRBJ2-3; no DNA is available, so the TRBD2 call from TCRdb remains unchecked. Germline assignment: CDR1 SQVTM and CDR2 ANQGSEA. The CDR3 has 16 residues. CDR3 protein: CSARTSGSARGDTQYF.

The V and J genes are TRBV6-2 or TRBV6-3 and TRBJ1-6. CDR3 length: 14 amino acids. Per the germline V gene, CDR1 is MNHEY and CDR2 is SVGEGT. CDR3 sequence: CASSYGQTNSPLHF.

The chain carries TRBV6-2 or TRBV6-3 and TRBJ2-6. Per the germline V gene, CDR1 is MNHEY and CDR2 is SVGEGT. The CDR3 spans 15 residues. The CDR3 spells CASSLDSSGANVLTF.

This chain uses TRBV18 with TRBJ2-1; TCRdb's D call of TRBD1 is untestable without DNA. Per the germline V gene, CDR1 is KGHSH and CDR2 is LQKENI. This CDR3 comprises 15 residues. The CDR3 here is CASSNTGQGYNEQFF.

The V gene is TRBV6-2 or TRBV6-3, the J gene TRBJ2-7; TCRdb's D gene call, TRBD2, goes unchecked for lack of DNA. The CDR3 sequence is 15 residues long. In germline, CDR1 is MNHEY, CDR2 SVGEGT. CDR3: CASRPGTSRSYEQYF.

The chain has TRBV7-9 and TRBJ2-4. Germline V gives CDR1 SEHNR, CDR2 FQNEAQ (reference sequence). CDR3 length: 17 amino acids. The CDR3 sequence: CASSLVGRSLAKNIQYF.

This chain links TRBV12-3 or TRBV12-4 with TRBJ1-5. CDR3 length: 13 residues. The CDR3 sequence is CASSQTPDQPQHF.

The rearrangement uses TRBV29-1 and TRBJ2-7; TCRdb calls TRBD2, which cannot be checked without DNA. Germline CDR1 and CDR2: SQVTM and ANQGSEA. The CDR3 extends over 14 amino acids. The CDR3 sequence is CSVEGLAGVYEQYF.

The chain combines TRBV7-2 with TRBJ2-5; TCRdb selects TRBD1, and the lack of DNA leaves this call unchecked. The CDR3 has 14 residues. CDR1 and CDR2 from the germline V gene are SGHTA and FQGNSA. CDR3 loop: CASSLKRGVETQYF.

The rearrangement links TRBV14 to TRBJ2-7. The CDR3 covers 14 residues. Germline values: CDR1 SGHDN, CDR2 FVKESK. The CDR3 spells CASSRQRGPYEQYF.

The chain has TRBV7-2 and TRBJ2-1; lacking DNA, the TRBD1 call made by TCRdb goes unchecked. Per the germline V gene, CDR1 is SGHTA and CDR2 is FQGNSA. There are 15 residues in the CDR3. CDR3 residues: CASSPGTSPYNEQFF.

The chain has TRBV29-1 and TRBJ2-4; the D call from TCRdb, TRBD1, cannot be confirmed without DNA. CDR3 length equals 15 residues. The germline gives CDR1 SQVTM, CDR2 ANQGSEA. The CDR3 here is CSALWGIGAKNIQYF.

V usage is TRBV20-1 and J usage is TRBJ2-7; the D call from TCRdb, TRBD2, cannot be confirmed without DNA. The CDR3 runs to 13 residues. In germline, CDR1 is DFQATT, CDR2 SNEGSKA (reference sequence). CDR3 amino acids: CSGRGGGFYEQYF.

The chain joins TRBV5-1 to TRBJ2-3; TCRdb lists TRBD2, though no DNA is available to test this call. The CDR3 contains 17 residues. Germline CDR1 SGHRS, CDR2 YFSETQ. CDR3 sequence: CASSLAASGGPTDTQYF. The variable domain in full, completed from reference TRBV5-1 and TRBJ2-3, reads KAGVTQTPRYLIKTRGQQVTLSCSPISGHRSVSWYQQTPGQGLQFLFEYFSETQRNKGNFPGRFSGRQFSNSRSEMNVSTLELGDSALYLCASSLAASGGPTDTQYFGPGTRLTVL.

This sequence joins TRBV7-8 and TRBJ2-2. The germline CDR1 and CDR2 sequences are SGHVS and FQNEAQ. The CDR3 sequence is 14 residues long. The CDR3 loop reads CASLREFNTGELFF.

The gene calls are TRBV12-3 or TRBV12-4 and TRBJ2-5; TCRdb's assignment of TRBD1 cannot be checked, as there is no DNA. The CDR3 consists of 14 residues. The CDR3 sequence: CASSLGDVRETQYF.

The J gene is TRBJ2-3, the V gene TRBV6-1; TCRdb lists TRBD1, though no DNA is available to test this call. CDR1 and CDR2 from the germline V gene are MNHNS and SASEGT. This CDR3 region has 15 residues. The CDR3 loop reads CASRPQGYDTDTQYF.

The chain has TRBV6-1 and TRBJ2-7; TCRdb outputs TRBD2, but without DNA this stays unchecked. This CDR3 contains 15 residues. CDR1 MNHNS and CDR2 SASEGT come from the germline V gene. CDR3 in amino acids: CASIPGLAGPYEQYF.

The chain has TRBV7-2 and TRBJ2-5. This CDR3 is built from 16 residues. Germline CDR1 reads SGHTA; CDR2 reads FQGNSA. This CDR3 reads CASSLLGYDGKETQYF.

The chain carries TRBV27 and TRBJ1-6. Per the germline V gene, CDR1 is MNHEY and CDR2 is SMNVEV (reference sequence). This CDR3 is 14 amino acids long. CDR3 sequence reads: CASTLGSRNSPLHF.

The CDR3 is CATSGDMDNQPQHF. The chain couples TRBV24-1 to TRBJ1-5; TCRdb indicates TRBD1, and absent DNA this call remains unverified. The CDR3 runs 14 residues. Germline CDR1 is KGHDR and CDR2 is SFDVKD.

The rearrangement links TRBV6-1 to TRBJ2-1; TCRdb selects TRBD1, and the lack of DNA leaves this call unchecked. The CDR3 consists of 14 residues. The germline CDR1 and CDR2 sequences are MNHNS and SASEGT. CDR3 sequence reads: CASRGQGSYNEQFF.

This chain joins TRBV6-2 or TRBV6-3 and TRBJ2-6; TCRdb proposes TRBD1, but this gene call is untestable without DNA. CDR3 length: 20 amino acids. The germline gives CDR1 MNHEY, CDR2 SVGEGT. This CDR3 reads CASSPRRSRGNPSGANVLTF.

CDR3 loop: CASSTNRGQATQYF. This chain joins TRBV5-8 and TRBJ2-5; TCRdb gives TRBD1 as the D gene, but with no DNA this cannot be confirmed. CDR3 length: 14 amino acids. Looked up from germline, CDR1 is SGHTS and CDR2 is YDEGEE.

The chain is built from TRBV25-1 and TRBJ1-2. CDR1 MGHDK and CDR2 SYGVNS come from the germline V gene. The CDR3 length is 18 residues. The CDR3 region is CASSATPPSLDVNYGYTF.

CDR3 in amino acids: CASSQEVKVRIQETQYF. The rearrangement links TRBV4-2 to TRBJ2-5. Per the germline V gene, CDR1 is LGHNA and CDR2 is YNFKEQ. The CDR3 is 17 residues long.

V and J are TRBV19 and TRBJ1-6. Germline values: CDR1 LNHDA, CDR2 SQIVND (reference sequence). The CDR3 extends over 19 amino acids. The CDR3 reads CASSMGVRTKSSYNSPLHF.

The V call is TRBV5-1, the J call TRBJ1-1. The CDR3 loop spans 13 amino acids. Germline CDR1 SGHRS, CDR2 YFSETQ. The CDR3 sequence: CASRSSRDTEAFF. Together with reference TRBV5-1 and TRBJ1-1, the CDR3 gives the full variable domain: KAGVTQTPRYLIKTRGQQVTLSCSPISGHRSVSWYQQTPGQGLQFLFEYFSETQRNKGNFPGRFSGRQFSNSRSEMNVSTLELGDSALYLCASRSSRDTEAFFGQGTRLTVV.

V gene TRBV4-3 combines with J gene TRBJ2-3. Per germline, CDR1 LGHNA and CDR2 YSLEER. The CDR3 contains 19 residues. CDR3 protein: CASSQESIGKTTSTDTQYF.

The chain carries TRBV7-9 and TRBJ2-7. Germline CDR1 reads SEHNR; CDR2 reads FQNEAQ (reference sequence). There are 15 residues in the CDR3. Here the CDR3 reads CASSLQGSAVYEQYF.

This sequence joins TRBV11-2 and TRBJ2-1; TCRdb gives TRBD1 as the D gene, but with no DNA this cannot be confirmed. Germline CDR1 is SGHAT and CDR2 is FQNNGV. The CDR3 sequence is 15 residues long. The CDR3 here is CASIAGRSSYNEQFF.